These 24 T cell receptor beta chains share one sample of origin, sequenced in a study of identifying expanded T cells in peripheral blood (dated 2019 in TCRdb). Receptor amplification or capture employed the immunoSEQ multiplex PCR assay. TCRdb provides this immuneACCESS table in a form limited to in-frame rearrangements. Some clones are lacking; in checked studies, under half of them reflect an unresolved V gene, and why the rest are absent is not known. A total of about 86,000 clones appear in this sample, around 84% of them only once. The ten largest clones add up to 3.5% to 5.5% of the sample. Input material: blood. The receptors were sampled from a person between 18 and 75 years old in good health.

The genes are TRBV19 and TRBJ2-1; D might be TRBD1 (6 bases). The length of the CDR3 is 13 residues. V dropped 8 bases and J dropped 7 bases, with 15 bases sitting between them. In germline, CDR1 is LNHDA, CDR2 SQIVND (reference sequence). The CDR3 DNA reads as TGTGCCAGTGGTTTCCAGGGGACGAATGAGCAGTTCTTC. It is translated as CASGFQGTNEQFF.

This chain joins TRBV5-1 and TRBJ2-7, with D possibly being TRBD1 or TRBD2 (5 bases each). V lost 5 bases, J lost 0 bases, and 15 bases lay in between. Germline CDR1 SGHRS, CDR2 YFSETQ. The CDR3 spans 15 residues. The CDR3 sequence: CASREGPSFSYEQYF. In DNA, the CDR3 is TGCGCCAGCAGAGAGGGGCCTTCCTTCTCCTACGAGCAGTACTTC. The whole variable domain, remainder taken from reference TRBV5-1 and TRBJ2-7, is KAGVTQTPRYLIKTRGQQVTLSCSPISGHRSVSWYQQTPGQGLQFLFEYFSETQRNKGNFPGRFSGRQFSNSRSEMNVSTLELGDSALYLCASREGPSFSYEQYFGPGTRLTVT.

Regarding this clone: A read error may account for a junction end that differs from germline. The genes are TRBV5-1 and TRBJ2-3; D gene ambiguous. The CDR3 has 14 amino acids. Germline V gene lookup returns CDR1 SGHRS and CDR2 YFSETQ. CDR3 region: CAGSLGQPTDTQYF. The CDR3 DNA is TGCGCCGGCAGCTTGGGTCAGCCCACAGATACGCAGTATTTT.

This sequence joins TRBV6-5 and TRBJ1-2; possible D gene TRBD1, 6 bases. The germline CDR1 and CDR2 sequences are MNHEY and SVGAGI. The V gene lost 7 bases and the J gene lost 9 bases, with 21 bases spanning the gap. The CDR3 spans 14 residues. The CDR3 protein is CASNRPGGQGSYTF. CDR3 DNA sequence: TGTGCCAGCAATCGACCGGGAGGCCAGGGGAGCTACACCTTC.

This sequence joins TRBV18 and TRBJ1-1; 7 nucleotides align to TRBD1. The CDR3 consists of 17 residues. Trimming removed 6 bases from V and 0 bases from J; junction bases left unmatched: 13. Germline CDR1 is KGHSH and CDR2 is LQKENI. The CDR3 nucleotides are TGTGCCAGCTCGACCCAAAAGATCAGGGGGGTGAACACTGAAGCTTTCTTT. It codes for CASSTQKIRGVNTEAFF. Using reference TRBV18 and TRBJ1-1 for the parts outside the CDR3, the full variable domain is NAGVMQNPRHLVRRRGQEARLRCSPMKGHSHVYWYRQLPEEGLKFMVYLQKENIIDESGMPKERFSAEFPKEGPSILRIQQVVRGDSAAYFCASSTQKIRGVNTEAFFGQGTRLTVV.

The chain carries TRBV30 and TRBJ2-1; D possibly corresponds to TRBD1 (5 bases). The CDR3 is 13 residues long. V was cut by 0 bases and J by 8 bases, with 11 bases left in between. The germline V gene encodes CDR1 GTSNPN and CDR2 SVGIG (reference sequence). CDR3 sequence reads: CAWSVAIQDEQFF. For the CDR3, the DNA is TGTGCCTGGAGTGTCGCTATACAGGATGAGCAGTTCTTC.

This clone was picked up a small number of times. The V gene is TRBV29-1, the J gene TRBJ1-4; TRBD1 agrees at 8 bases. Germline CDR1 reads SQVTM; CDR2 reads ANQGSEA. The CDR3 sequence is 13 residues long. V lost 4 bases and J lost 4; bases outside the gene matches: 2. CDR3 bases: TGCAGCGTTGGGACAGGGCTTAATGAAAAACTGTTTTTT. It specifies CSVGTGLNEKLFF. Full variable domain (remainder filled in from reference TRBV29-1 and TRBJ1-4): SAVISQKPSRDICQRGTSLTIQCQVDSQVTMMFWYRQQPGQSLTLIATANQGSEATYESGFVIDKFPISRPNLTFSTLTVSNMSPEDSSIYLCSVGTGLNEKLFFGSGTQLSVL.

This chain links TRBV2 with TRBJ1-3; D uncertain. The CDR3 has 14 residues. The germline V gene has CDR1 SNHLY and CDR2 FYNNEI. V was cut by 6 bases and J by 0 bases, with 9 bases left in between. The CDR3 coding sequence is TGTGCCAGCAGCCAGGACCACTCTGGAAACACCATATATTTT. It codes for CASSQDHSGNTIYF.

This chain uses TRBV29-1 with TRBJ2-5; the D gene could be TRBD1 or TRBD2 (6 bases each). V dropped 1 base and J dropped 5 bases, with 17 bases sitting between them. This CDR3 contains 15 residues. The germline gives CDR1 SQVTM, CDR2 ANQGSEA. The CDR3 bases are TGCAGCGTTGAAGGTTTATCGGGGGCACCGGAGACCCAGTACTTC. It yields the protein CSVEGLSGAPETQYF. Supplemented by reference TRBV29-1 and TRBJ2-5, the full variable domain reads SAVISQKPSRDICQRGTSLTIQCQVDSQVTMMFWYRQQPGQSLTLIATANQGSEATYESGFVIDKFPISRPNLTFSTLTVSNMSPEDSSIYLCSVEGLSGAPETQYFGPGTRLLVL.

This chain links TRBV9 with TRBJ2-7, with 11 bases lining up with TRBD2. This CDR3 has 16 amino acids. Germline CDR1 reads SGDLS; CDR2 reads YYNGEE. V shed 0 bases and J 2 bases; nucleotides not matched to a gene: 4. CDR3 residues: CASSVAGLAAAYEQYF. Here the CDR3 DNA reads TGTGCCAGCAGCGTAGCGGGACTAGCGGCGGCCTACGAGCAGTACTTC. The variable domain in full, with the rest retrieved from reference TRBV9 and TRBJ2-7, is DSGVTQTPKHLITATGQRVTLRCSPRSGDLSVYWYQQSLDQGLQFLIQYYNGEERAKGNILERFSAQQFPDLHSELNLSSLELGDSALYFCASSVAGLAAAYEQYFGPGTRLTVT.

The genes are TRBV6-1 and TRBJ2-2, with D possibly being TRBD1 (6 bases). The CDR3 consists of 16 residues. The germline gives CDR1 MNHNS, CDR2 SASEGT. Trimming removed 1 base at V and 5 bases at J, with 14 bases between. CDR3: CASSEVLGAKTGELFF. In DNA form, the CDR3 reads TGTGCCAGCAGTGAAGTCCTGGGGGCCAAAACCGGGGAGCTGTTTTTT.

The chain combines TRBV6-1 with TRBJ1-1; maybe TRBD1 (5 bases). Per the germline V gene, CDR1 is MNHNS and CDR2 is SASEGT. The germline V and J ends were trimmed by 6 bases and 0 bases, with 14 bases remaining between them. CDR3 length equals 15 residues. CDR3 region: CASRTQGTMNTEAFF. As DNA, the CDR3 is TGTGCCAGCAGAACTCAAGGGACCATGAACACTGAAGCTTTCTTT.

The V call is TRBV6-1, the J call TRBJ1-5, with D possibly matching TRBD1 (5 bases). The CDR3 runs to 16 residues. Trimming stripped 2 bases from V and 6 bases from J, with 17 bases between. Germline CDR1 is MNHNS and CDR2 is SASEGT. For the CDR3, the DNA is TGTGCCAGCAGTGAAAGAGTAGGGGTCCGGGGTCAGCCCCAGCATTTT. It translates to CASSERVGVRGQPQHF.

The rearrangement uses TRBV7-8 and TRBJ2-7; 11 nucleotides line up with TRBD1. Germline values: CDR1 SGHVS, CDR2 FQNEAQ. Trimming removed 5 bases from V and 6 bases from J; junction bases left unmatched: 6. The CDR3 contains 14 residues. This chain's CDR3 is CASSLGQGGSEQYF. In DNA form, the CDR3 reads TGTGCCAGCAGCCTGGGACAGGGGGGTAGCGAGCAGTACTTC.

This chain uses TRBV9 with TRBJ2-6; unclear D gene. V lost 4 bases, J lost 0 bases, and 14 bases lay in between. This CDR3 has 17 amino acids. Germline V CDR1 and CDR2: SGDLS, YYNGEE. The CDR3 protein is CASSPRPSPSGANVLTF. CDR3 coding DNA: TGTGCCAGCAGCCCGAGGCCCAGCCCCTCTGGGGCCAACGTCCTGACTTTC.

This clone occurred once. The chain couples TRBV5-1 to TRBJ1-1; weak D call: TRBD1 (6 bases). This CDR3 contains 15 residues. Trimming took 0 bases from V and 4 from J, leaving 13 bases between them. Germline V gene sequence: CDR1 SGHRS, CDR2 YFSETQ. The CDR3 nucleotides read TGCGCCAGCAGCTTGGTCGTGACAGGAGGCACTGAAGCTTTCTTT. It specifies CASSLVVTGGTEAFF.

CDR3 sequence reads: CASGGSAGELFF. The CDR3 bases are TGTGCCTCCGGGGGGTCGGCCGGGGAGCTGTTTTTT. V usage is TRBV5-4 and J usage is TRBJ2-2; TRBD2 aligns across 7 bases. CDR3 size: 12 residues. Germline values: CDR1 SGHNT, CDR2 YYREEE (reference sequence). The V gene end was trimmed by 10 bases and the J gene end by 6 bases; junction bases not matched to a gene: 6.

The rearrangement joins TRBV14 to TRBJ2-1; D is uncertain. This CDR3 region has 16 residues. Per the germline V gene, CDR1 is SGHDN and CDR2 is FVKESK. The germline V and J ends were trimmed by 3 bases and 5 bases, with 17 bases remaining between them. CDR3 bases: TGTGCCAGCAGCCATGTCTGGCATCCTCCACACAATGAGCAGTTCTTC. This encodes CASSHVWHPPHNEQFF.

This chain uses TRBV10-3 with TRBJ1-5; no firm D call. Per germline, CDR1 ENHRY and CDR2 SYGVKD. The CDR3 extends over 14 amino acids. Trimming took 6 bases from V and 7 from J, leaving 16 bases between them. CDR3 sequence (DNA): TGTGCCATCAGCCCAACAGAATCTTTACAGCCCCAGCATTTT. Translation gives CAISPTESLQPQHF.

The chain uses TRBV7-2 and TRBJ1-6; the D is unclear. In germline, CDR1 is SGHTA, CDR2 FQGNSA. Deletions cut 8 bases from V and 8 bases from J, with 28 bases between. CDR3 size: 18 residues. Here the CDR3 DNA reads TGTGCCAGCCGCTCTCGGGCGCGGGGATACCTCGCTCATTCACCCCTCCACTTT. This encodes CASRSRARGYLAHSPLHF.

The rearrangement uses TRBV9 and TRBJ1-1, with D unclear. CDR1 and CDR2 (germline): SGDLS, YYNGEE. Trimming removed 1 base from V and 4 bases from J, with 8 bases in between. The CDR3 length is 13 residues. The CDR3 bases are TGTGCCAGCAGCGTAAAAGCCTTCACTGAAGCTTTCTTT. This codes for CASSVKAFTEAFF.

V is TRBV9 and J is TRBJ2-2; 7 bases fit TRBD1. V dropped 0 bases and J dropped 7; count of bases not matched to a gene: 9. This CDR3 has 16 residues. Germline CDR1 SGDLS, CDR2 YYNGEE. CDR3 sequence reads: CASSVGGDSRVGELFF. DNA for the CDR3: TGTGCCAGCAGCGTAGGTGGGGACAGCAGGGTCGGGGAGCTGTTTTTT.

This clone was counted a few times. The sample holds other DNA sequences that translate to the same CDR3. The V and J genes are TRBV12-5 and TRBJ2-5, with 12 bases identical to TRBD2. The CDR3 runs to 15 residues. Germline assignment: CDR1 LGHNT and CDR2 FRNRAP. V was pared by 2 bases and J by 4 bases, with 2 bases of the junction left unmatched. The CDR3 bases are TGTGCTAGTGGTTTGCCTAGCGGGGGGGCAGAGACCCAGTACTTC. This gives the protein CASGLPSGGAETQYF.

The chain employs TRBV11-2 and TRBJ2-6; D unresolved. The CDR3 has 10 residues. CDR1 is SGHAT and CDR2 is FQNNGV in the germline V gene. Trimming removed 11 bases from V and 3 bases from J, with 2 bases in between. The CDR3 is CAVGANVLTF. The CDR3, as DNA: TGTGCCGTTGGGGCCAACGTCCTGACTTTC.